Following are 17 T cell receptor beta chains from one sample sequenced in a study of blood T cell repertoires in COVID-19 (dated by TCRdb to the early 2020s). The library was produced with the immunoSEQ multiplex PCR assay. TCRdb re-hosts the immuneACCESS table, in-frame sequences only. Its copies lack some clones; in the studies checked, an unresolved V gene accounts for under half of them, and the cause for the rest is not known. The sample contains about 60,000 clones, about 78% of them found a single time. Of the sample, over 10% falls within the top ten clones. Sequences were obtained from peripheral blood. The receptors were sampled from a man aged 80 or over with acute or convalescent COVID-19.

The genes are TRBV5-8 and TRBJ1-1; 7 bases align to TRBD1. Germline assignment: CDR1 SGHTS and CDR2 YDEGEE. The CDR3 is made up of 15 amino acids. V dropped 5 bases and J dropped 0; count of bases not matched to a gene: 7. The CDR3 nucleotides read TGTGCCAGCAGTAGGACAGGCCTCATGAACACTGAAGCTTTCTTT. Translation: CASSRTGLMNTEAFF.

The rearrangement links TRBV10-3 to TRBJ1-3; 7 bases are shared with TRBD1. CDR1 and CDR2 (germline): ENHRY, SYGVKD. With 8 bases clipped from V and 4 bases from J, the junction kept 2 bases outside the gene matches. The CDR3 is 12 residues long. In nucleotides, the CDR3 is TGTGCCATCCGGACAGGAGGAAACACCATATATTTT. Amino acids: CAIRTGGNTIYF.

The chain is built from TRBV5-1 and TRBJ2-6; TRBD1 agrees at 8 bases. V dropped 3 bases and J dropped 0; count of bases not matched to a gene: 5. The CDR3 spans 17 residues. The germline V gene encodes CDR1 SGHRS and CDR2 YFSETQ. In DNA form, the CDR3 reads TGCGCCAGCAGCTGGACAGGGCCGAACTCTGGGGCCAACGTCCTGACTTTC. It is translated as CASSWTGPNSGANVLTF.

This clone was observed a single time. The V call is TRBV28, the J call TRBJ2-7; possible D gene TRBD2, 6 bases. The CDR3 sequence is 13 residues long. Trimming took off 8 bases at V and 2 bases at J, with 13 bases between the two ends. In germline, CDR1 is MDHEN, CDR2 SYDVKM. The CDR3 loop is CASLGEAPYEQYF. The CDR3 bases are TGTGCCAGCCTAGGGGAGGCGCCCTACGAGCAGTACTTC.

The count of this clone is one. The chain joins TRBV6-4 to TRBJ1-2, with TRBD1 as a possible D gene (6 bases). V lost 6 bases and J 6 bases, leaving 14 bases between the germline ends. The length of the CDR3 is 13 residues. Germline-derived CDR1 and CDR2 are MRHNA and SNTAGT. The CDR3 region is CASSRDTINGYTF. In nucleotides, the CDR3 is TGTGCCAGCAGCAGGGACACCATTAATGGCTACACCTTC.

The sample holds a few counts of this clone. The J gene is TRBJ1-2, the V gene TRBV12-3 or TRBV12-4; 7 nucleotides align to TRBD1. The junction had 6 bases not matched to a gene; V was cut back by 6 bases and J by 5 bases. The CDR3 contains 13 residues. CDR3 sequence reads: CASRPGQPYGYTF. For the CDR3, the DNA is TGTGCCAGCAGGCCGGGACAGCCTTATGGCTACACCTTC.

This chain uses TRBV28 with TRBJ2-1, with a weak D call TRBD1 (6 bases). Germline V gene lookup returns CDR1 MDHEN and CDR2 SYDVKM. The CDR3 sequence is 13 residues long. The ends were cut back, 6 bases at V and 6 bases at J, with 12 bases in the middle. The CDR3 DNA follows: TGTGCCAGCAGCCGGGACACCTCCAATGAGCAGTTCTTC. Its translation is CASSRDTSNEQFF.

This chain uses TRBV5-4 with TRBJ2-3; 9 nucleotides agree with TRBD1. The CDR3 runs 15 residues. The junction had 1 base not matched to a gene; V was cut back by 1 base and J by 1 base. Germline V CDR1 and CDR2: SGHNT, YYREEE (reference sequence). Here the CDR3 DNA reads TGTGCCAGCAGCTTGTGGACAGGGGGCACAGATACGCAGTATTTT. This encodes CASSLWTGGTDTQYF.

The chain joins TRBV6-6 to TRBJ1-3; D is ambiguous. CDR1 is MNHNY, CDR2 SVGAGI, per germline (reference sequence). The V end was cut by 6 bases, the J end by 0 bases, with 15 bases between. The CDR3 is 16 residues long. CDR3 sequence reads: CASSQEAARSGNTIYF. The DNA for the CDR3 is TGTGCCAGCAGCCAAGAGGCCGCTCGCTCTGGAAACACCATATATTTT.

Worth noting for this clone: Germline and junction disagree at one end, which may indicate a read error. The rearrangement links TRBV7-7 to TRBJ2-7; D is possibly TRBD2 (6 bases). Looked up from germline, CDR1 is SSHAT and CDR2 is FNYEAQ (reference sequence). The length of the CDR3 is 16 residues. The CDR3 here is CASSLAASALSSEQYF. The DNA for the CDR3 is TGTGCCAGCAGCTTAGCAGCTAGCGCCCTCTCCTCCGAGCAGTACTTC. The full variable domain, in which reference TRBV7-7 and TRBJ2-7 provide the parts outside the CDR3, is GAGVSQSPRYKVTKRGQDVTLRCDPISSHATLYWYQQALGQGPEFLTYFNYEAQPDKSGLPSDRFSAERPEGSISTLTIQRTEQRDSAMYRCASSLAASALSSEQYFGPGTRLTVT.

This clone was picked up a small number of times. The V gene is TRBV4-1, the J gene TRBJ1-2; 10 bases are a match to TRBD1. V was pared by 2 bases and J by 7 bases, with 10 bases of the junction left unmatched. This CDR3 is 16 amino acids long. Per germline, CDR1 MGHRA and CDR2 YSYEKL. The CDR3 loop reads CASSQNDRDRGRGYTF. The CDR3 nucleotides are TGCGCCAGCAGCCAAAATGACCGGGACAGGGGACGTGGCTACACCTTC.

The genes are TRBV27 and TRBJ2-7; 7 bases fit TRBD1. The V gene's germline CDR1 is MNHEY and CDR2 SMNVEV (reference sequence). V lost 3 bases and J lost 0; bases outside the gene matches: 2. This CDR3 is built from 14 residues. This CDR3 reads CASSFSGGSYEQYF. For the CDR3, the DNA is TGTGCCAGCAGTTTTTCAGGGGGCTCCTACGAGCAGTACTTC.

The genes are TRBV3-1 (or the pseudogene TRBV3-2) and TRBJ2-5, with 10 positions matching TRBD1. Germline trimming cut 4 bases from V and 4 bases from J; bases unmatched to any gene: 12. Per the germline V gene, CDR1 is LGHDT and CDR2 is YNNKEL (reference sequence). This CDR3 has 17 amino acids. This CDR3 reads CASSRERTGGAGETQYF. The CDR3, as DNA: TGTGCCAGCAGCCGCGAACGGACAGGGGGTGCAGGAGAGACCCAGTACTTC.

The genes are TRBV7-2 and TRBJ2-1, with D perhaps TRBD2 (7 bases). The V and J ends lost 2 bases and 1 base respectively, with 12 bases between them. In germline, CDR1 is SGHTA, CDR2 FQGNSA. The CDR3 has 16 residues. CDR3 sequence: CASSLMGGRSYNEQFF. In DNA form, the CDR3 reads TGTGCCAGCAGCTTAATGGGGGGGCGATCCTACAATGAGCAGTTCTTC.

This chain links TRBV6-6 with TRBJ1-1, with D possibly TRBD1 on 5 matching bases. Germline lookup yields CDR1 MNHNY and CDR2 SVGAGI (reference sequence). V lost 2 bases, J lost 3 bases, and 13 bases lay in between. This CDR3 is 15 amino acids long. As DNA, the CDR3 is TGTGCCAGCAGTTACGGGCAGGGCGGGGACACTGAAGCTTTCTTT. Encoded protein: CASSYGQGGDTEAFF.

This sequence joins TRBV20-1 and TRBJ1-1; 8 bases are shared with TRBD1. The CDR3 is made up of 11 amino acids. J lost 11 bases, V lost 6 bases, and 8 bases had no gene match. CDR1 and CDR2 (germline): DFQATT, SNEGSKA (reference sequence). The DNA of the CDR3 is TGCAGTGCCCCGGACAGGGAAGGGGCTTTCTTT. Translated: CSAPDREGAFF.

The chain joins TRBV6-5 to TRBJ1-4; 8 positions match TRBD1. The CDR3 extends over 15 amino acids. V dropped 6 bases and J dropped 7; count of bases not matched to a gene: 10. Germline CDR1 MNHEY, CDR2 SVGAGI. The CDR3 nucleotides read TGTGCCAGCAGGAAGACAGGGGCCCGGGCTGAAAAACTGTTTTTT. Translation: CASRKTGARAEKLFF.